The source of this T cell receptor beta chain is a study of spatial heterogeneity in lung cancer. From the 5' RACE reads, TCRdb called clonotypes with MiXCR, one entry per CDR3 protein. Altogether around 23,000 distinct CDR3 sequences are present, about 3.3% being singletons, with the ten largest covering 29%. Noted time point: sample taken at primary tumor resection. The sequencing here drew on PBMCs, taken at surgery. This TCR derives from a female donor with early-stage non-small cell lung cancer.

CDR3 amino acids: CASSVSLDSQPQHF. In nucleotides, the CDR3 is TGTGCCAGCAGCGTATCTCTTGATAGTCAGCCCCAGCATTTT. The chain links TRBV9 to TRBJ1-5; no reliable D call. This CDR3 comprises 14 residues. Trimming stripped 1 base from V and 6 bases from J, with 11 bases between. The germline V gene has CDR1 SGDLS and CDR2 YYNGEE.